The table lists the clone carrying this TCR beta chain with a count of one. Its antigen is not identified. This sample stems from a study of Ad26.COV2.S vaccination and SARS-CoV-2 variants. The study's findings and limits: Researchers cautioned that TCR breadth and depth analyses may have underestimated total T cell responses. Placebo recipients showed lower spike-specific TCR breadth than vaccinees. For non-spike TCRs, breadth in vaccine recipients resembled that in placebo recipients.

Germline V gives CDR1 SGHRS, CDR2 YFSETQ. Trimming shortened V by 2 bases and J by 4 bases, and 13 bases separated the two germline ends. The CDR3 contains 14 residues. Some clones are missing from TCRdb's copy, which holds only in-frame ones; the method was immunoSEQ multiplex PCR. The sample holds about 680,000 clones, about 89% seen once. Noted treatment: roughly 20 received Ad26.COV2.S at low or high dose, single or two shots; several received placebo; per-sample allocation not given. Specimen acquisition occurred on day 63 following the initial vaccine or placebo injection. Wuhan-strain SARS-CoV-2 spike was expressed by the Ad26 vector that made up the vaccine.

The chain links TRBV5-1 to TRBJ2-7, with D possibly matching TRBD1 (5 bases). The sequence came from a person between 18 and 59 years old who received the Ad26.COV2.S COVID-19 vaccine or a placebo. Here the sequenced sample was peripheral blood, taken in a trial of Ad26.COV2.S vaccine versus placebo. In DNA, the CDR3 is TGCGCCAGCAGCTTACAACAGGAGACTTACGAGCAGTACTTC. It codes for CASSLQQETYEQYF. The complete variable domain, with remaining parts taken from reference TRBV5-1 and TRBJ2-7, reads KAGVTQTPRYLIKTRGQQVTLSCSPISGHRSVSWYQQTPGQGLQFLFEYFSETQRNKGNFPGRFSGRQFSNSRSEMNVSTLELGDSALYLCASSLQQETYEQYFGPGTRLTVT.